This TCR beta chain was sequenced during a study of OX40 agonist ivuxolimab in advanced cancers. The wider study: The dose-escalation group included hepatocellular carcinoma, melanoma, renal cell carcinoma and head and neck cancer.

The method was immunoSEQ multiplex PCR; TCRdb's version includes in-frame clones alone and lacks a portion of them. The sample lists about 43,000 clones, around 88% occurring once. V lost 5 bases and J 5 bases, leaving 16 bases between the germline ends. Germline values: CDR1 SGHDT, CDR2 YYEEEE. The CDR3 contains 14 residues. This chain uses TRBV5-6 with TRBJ1-2; no clear D gene. The sequence was obtained from an adult with an advanced solid tumor such as melanoma, head and neck, liver or kidney cancer. This specimen consisted of CD4+ or CD8+ T cells sorted from blood, obtained in a trial of the OX40 agonist ivuxolimab. CDR3 in DNA: TGTGCCAGCAGTCTGGAGTGGCAGAGGTATGGCTACACCTTC. Translating gives CASSLEWQRYGYTF.